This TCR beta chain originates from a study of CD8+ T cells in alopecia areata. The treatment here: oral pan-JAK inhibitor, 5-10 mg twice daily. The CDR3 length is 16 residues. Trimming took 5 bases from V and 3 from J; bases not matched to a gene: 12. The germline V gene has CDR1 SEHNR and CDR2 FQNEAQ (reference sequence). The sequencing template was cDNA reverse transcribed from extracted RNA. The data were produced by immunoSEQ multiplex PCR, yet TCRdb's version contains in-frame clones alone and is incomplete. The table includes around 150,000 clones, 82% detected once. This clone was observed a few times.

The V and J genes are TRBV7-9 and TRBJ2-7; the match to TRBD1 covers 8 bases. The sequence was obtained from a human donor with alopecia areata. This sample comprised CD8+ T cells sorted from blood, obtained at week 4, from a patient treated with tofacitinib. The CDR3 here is CASSPSPTGTGYEQYF. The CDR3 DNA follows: TGTGCCAGCAGCCCCTCCCCAACCGGGACAGGCTACGAGCAGTACTTC.